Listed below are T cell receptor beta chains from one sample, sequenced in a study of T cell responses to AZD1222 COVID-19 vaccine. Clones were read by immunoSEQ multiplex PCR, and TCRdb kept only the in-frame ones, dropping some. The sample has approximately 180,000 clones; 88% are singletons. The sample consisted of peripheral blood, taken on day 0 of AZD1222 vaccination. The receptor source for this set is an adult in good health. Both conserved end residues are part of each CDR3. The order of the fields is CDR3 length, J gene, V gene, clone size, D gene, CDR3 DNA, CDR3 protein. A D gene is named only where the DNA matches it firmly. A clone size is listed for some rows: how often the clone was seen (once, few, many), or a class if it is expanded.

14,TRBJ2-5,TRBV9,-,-,TGTGCCAGCAGCGTAGGGGGCCCCCAAGAGACCCAGTACTTC,CASSVGGPQETQYF
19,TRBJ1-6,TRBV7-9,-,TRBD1,TGTGCCAGCAGCTCGACAGGGAACCCTCTCAGGGGCTATAATTCACCCCTCCACTTT,CASSSTGNPLRGYNSPLHF
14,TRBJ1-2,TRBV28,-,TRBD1,TGTGCCAGCAGCCGGGGACAGGGCGGCTATGGCTACACCTTC,CASSRGQGGYGYTF
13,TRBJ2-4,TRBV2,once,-,TGTGCCAGCAGTGAAGCGGGGGAAAACATTCAGTACTTC,CASSEAGENIQYF
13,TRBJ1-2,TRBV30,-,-,TGTGCCTGGAGTCCCTTGGCTAACTATGGCTACACCTTC,CAWSPLANYGYTF
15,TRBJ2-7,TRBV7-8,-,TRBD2,TGTGCCAGCAGCTTAGTGGCTAGCGGGGGTTACGAGCAGTACTTC,CASSLVASGGYEQYF
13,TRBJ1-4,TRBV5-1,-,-,TGCGCCAGCAGCTTGGTTAACGGTGAAAAACTGTTTTTT,CASSLVNGEKLFF
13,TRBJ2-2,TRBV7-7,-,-,TGTGCCAGCAGCGCCATCATGGCCGGGGAGCTGTTTTTT,CASSAIMAGELFF
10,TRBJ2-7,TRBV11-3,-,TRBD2,TGTGCCAGCGGCGGGGGTTTTAAGTACTTC,CASGGGFKYF
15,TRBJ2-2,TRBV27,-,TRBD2,TGTGCCAGCAGTTTATTTAGCGGGAGCACCGGGGAGCTGTTTTTT,CASSLFSGSTGELFF
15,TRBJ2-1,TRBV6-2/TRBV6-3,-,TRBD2,TGTGCCAGCAGCTCAACCTTAGCGGGGGAGAATGAGCAGTTCTTC,CASSSTLAGENEQFF
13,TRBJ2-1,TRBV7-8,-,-,TGTGCCAGCAGCGTCCGGACAGAAAATGAGCAGTTCTTC,CASSVRTENEQFF
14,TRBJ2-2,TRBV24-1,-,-,TGTGCCACCAGCGACAGTTTTCGGCCCGGGGAGCTGTTTTTT,CATSDSFRPGELFF
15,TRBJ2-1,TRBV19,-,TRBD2,TGTGCCAGTAGTTTGGGACTAGCCGGGGGGGATGAGCAGTTCTTC,CASSLGLAGGDEQFF
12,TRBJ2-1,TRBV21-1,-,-,TGTGCCAGCAGCAGACGGGTCAATGAGCAGTTCTTC,CASSRRVNEQFF
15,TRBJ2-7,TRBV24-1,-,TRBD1,TGTGCCACCGCGAAAAAGGACAGGGCGGCCTACGAGCAGTACTTC,CATAKKDRAAYEQYF
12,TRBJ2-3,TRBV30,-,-,TGTGCCTGGAACAAAGTTACAGATACGCAGTATTTT,CAWNKVTDTQYF
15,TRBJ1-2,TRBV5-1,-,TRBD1,TGCGCCAGCAGCGCCTCCGGACAGGTCGCTTATGGCTACACCTTC,CASSASGQVAYGYTF
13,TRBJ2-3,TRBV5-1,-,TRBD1,TGCGCCAGCAGGGACAGGATGACAGATACGCAGTATTTT,CASRDRMTDTQYF
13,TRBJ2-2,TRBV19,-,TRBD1,TGTGCCAGTAGGGACAGGTCGGTCGGGGAGCTGTTTTTT,CASRDRSVGELFF
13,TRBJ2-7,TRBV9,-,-,TGTGCCAGCAGCGTAAGTCCGGGGAACGAGCAGTACTTC,CASSVSPGNEQYF
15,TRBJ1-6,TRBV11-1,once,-,TGTGCCAGCAGTCGGTTCGTAGGTCGGGATTCACCCCTCCACTTT,CASSRFVGRDSPLHF
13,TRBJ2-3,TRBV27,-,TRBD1,TGTGCCAGCAGTTTCCAGACAGGGCATACGCAGTATTTT,CASSFQTGHTQYF
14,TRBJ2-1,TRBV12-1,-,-,TGTGCCAGCAGCTTTGGACTGATATACAATGAGCAGTTCTTC,CASSFGLIYNEQFF
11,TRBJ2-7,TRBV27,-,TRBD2,TGTGCCAGCGGGGGGGGGTACGAGCAGTACTTC,CASGGGYEQYF
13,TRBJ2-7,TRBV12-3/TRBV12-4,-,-,TGTGCCAGCAGTTTAGGCAGGAGCCCCGGGCAGTACTTC,CASSLGRSPGQYF
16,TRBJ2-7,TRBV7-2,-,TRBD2,TGTGCCAGCAGCTTAAAAGGTAGCGGGGTCTCCTACGAGCAGTACTTC,CASSLKGSGVSYEQYF
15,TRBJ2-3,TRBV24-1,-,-,TGTGCCACCAGTGGTCGAGAGTCTAGCACAGATACGCAGTATTTT,CATSGRESSTDTQYF
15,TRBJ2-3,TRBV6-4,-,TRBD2,TGTGCCAGCAGTGCATCAGCGGGGGGTTCAGATACGCAGTATTTT,CASSASAGGSDTQYF
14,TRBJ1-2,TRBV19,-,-,TGTGCCAGTACCCCAGGTTGGGGGAACTATGGCTACACCTTC,CASTPGWGNYGYTF
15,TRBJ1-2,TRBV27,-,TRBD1,TGTGCCAGCAGTTCGGCAGGGGGAAAAGAAAATGGCTACACCTTC,CASSSAGGKENGYTF
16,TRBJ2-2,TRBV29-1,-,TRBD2,TGCAGCGTTGTTCTTAGGGGCGGGGGGAACACCGGGGAGCTGTTTTTT,CSVVLRGGGNTGELFF